The clone carrying this T cell receptor beta chain was recorded many times. Its matching antigen is unknown. This sample is drawn from a study of neurological immune-mediated disorders. MiXCR, applied by TCRdb to the 5' RACE reads, yields one record per CDR3 protein. The sample has over 60,000 distinct CDR3 sequences, approximately 5% seen once. Study conclusions and caveats: None of the CDR3 amino acid sequences of expanded clones were shared across subjects, and this suggested private repertoires in all groups.

The germline V gene encodes CDR1 SGHKS and CDR2 YYEKEE (reference sequence). This CDR3 comprises 13 residues. The ends were cut back, 4 bases at V and 8 bases at J, with 13 bases in the middle. The chain combines TRBV5-5 with TRBJ2-1; a possible D gene is TRBD1 (6 bases). The receptor was derived from a young woman with multiple sclerosis. The sample comprised PBMCs. The CDR3 nucleotides read TGTGCCAGCAGCCGGTACCCAGGGGATGAGCAGTTCTTC. Protein product: CASSRYPGDEQFF. The variable domain in full, with the rest retrieved from reference TRBV5-5 and TRBJ2-1, is DAGVTQSPTHLIKTRGQQVTLRCSPISGHKSVSWYQQVLGQGPQFIFQYYEKEERGRGNFPDRFSARQFPNYSSELNVNALLLGDSALYLCASSRYPGDEQFFGPGTRLTVL.